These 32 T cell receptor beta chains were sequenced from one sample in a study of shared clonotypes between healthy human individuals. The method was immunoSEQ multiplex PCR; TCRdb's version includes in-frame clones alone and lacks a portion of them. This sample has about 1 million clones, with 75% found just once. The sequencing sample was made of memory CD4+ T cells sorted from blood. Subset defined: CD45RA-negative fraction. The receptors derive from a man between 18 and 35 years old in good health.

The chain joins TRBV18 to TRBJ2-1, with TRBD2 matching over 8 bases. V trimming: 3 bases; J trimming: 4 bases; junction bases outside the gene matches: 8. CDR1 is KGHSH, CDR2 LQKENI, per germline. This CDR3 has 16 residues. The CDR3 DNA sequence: TGTGCCAGCTCACCGCGAAGCGGGGGAGTGTACAATGAGCAGTTCTTC. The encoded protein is CASSPRSGGVYNEQFF.

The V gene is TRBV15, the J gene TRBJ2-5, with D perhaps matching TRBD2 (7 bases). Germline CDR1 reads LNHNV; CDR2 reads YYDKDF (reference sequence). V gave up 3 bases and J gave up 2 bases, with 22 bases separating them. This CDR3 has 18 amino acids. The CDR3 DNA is TGTGCCACCAGCAGGGGGACCAACGCCGGGGGGCAACAAGAGACCCAGTACTTC. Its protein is CATSRGTNAGGQQETQYF.

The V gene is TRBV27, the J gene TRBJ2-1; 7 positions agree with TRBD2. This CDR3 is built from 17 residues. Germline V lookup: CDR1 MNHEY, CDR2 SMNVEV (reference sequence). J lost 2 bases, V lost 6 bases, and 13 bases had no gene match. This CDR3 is CASRGSWRGNTYNEQFF. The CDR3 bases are TGTGCCAGCAGGGGCTCTTGGCGGGGGAACACCTACAATGAGCAGTTCTTC.

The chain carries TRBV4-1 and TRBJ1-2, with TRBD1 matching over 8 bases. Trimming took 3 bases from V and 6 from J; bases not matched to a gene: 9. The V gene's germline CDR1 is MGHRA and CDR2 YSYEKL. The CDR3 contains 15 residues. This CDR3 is CASSQMTQGANGYTF. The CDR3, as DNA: TGCGCCAGCAGCCAGATGACGCAGGGGGCGAATGGCTACACCTTC.

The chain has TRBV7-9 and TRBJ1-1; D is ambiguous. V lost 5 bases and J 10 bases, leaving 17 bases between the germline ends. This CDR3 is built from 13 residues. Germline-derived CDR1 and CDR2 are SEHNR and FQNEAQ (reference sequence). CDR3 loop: CASSRGSNKRAFF. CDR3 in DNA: TGTGCCAGCAGCCGAGGATCCAACAAAAGAGCTTTCTTT.

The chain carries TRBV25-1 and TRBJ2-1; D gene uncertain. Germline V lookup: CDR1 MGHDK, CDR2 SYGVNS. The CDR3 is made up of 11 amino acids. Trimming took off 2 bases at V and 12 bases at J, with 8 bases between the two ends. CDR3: CASSEERWQFF. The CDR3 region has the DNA TGTGCCAGCAGTGAAGAGAGATGGCAGTTCTTC.

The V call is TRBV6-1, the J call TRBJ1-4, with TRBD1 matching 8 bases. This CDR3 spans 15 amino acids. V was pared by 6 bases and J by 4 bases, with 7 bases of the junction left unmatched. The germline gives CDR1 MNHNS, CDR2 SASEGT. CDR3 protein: CASSRGTGGNEKLFF. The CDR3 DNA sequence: TGTGCCAGCAGCCGGGGAACAGGGGGTAATGAAAAACTGTTTTTT.

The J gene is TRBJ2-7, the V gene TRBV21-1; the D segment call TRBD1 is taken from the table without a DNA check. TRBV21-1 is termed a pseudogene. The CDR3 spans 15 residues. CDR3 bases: TGTGCCAGCAGCAAAGCGTTGGCAGTCTCCTACGAGCAGTACTTC. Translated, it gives CASSKALAVSYEQYF.

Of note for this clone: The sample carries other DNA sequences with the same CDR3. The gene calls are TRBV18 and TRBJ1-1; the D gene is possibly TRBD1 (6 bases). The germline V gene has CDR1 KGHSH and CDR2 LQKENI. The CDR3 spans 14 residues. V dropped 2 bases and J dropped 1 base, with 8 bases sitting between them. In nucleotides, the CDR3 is TGTGCCAGCTCACCAGGGGGCGCGAACACTGAAGCTTTCTTT. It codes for CASSPGGANTEAFF.

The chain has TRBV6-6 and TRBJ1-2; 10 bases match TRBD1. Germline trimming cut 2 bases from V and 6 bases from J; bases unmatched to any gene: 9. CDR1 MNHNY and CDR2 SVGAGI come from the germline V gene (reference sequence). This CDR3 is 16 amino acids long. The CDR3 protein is CASSYGTRDRGHGYTF. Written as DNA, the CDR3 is TGTGCCAGCAGTTACGGGACCCGGGACAGGGGCCATGGCTACACCTTC.

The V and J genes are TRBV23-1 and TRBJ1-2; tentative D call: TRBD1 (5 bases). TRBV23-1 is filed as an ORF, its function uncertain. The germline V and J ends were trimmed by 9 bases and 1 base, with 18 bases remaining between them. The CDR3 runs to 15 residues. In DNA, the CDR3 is TGCGCCAGGGTACCTGGGGGGGGGAATAACTATGGCTACACCTTC. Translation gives CARVPGGGNNYGYTF.

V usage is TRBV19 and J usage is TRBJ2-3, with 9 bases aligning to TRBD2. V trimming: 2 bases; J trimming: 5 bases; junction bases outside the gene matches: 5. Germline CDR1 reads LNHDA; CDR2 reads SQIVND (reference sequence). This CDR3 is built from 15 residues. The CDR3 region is CASSISGRPGDTQYF. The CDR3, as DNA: TGTGCCAGTAGTATAAGCGGGAGGCCTGGAGATACGCAGTATTTT. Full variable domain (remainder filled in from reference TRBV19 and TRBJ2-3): DGGITQSPKYLFRKEGQNVTLSCEQNLNHDAMYWYRQDPGQGLRLIYYSQIVNDFQKGDIAEGYSVSREKKESFPLTVTSAQKNPTAFYLCASSISGRPGDTQYFGPGTRLTVL.

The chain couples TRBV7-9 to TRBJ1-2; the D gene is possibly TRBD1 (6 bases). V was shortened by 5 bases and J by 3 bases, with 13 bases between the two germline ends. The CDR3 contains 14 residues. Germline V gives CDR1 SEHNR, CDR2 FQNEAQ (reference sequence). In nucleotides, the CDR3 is TGTGCCAGCAGCCCTATCAGGGGCGACTATGGCTACACCTTC. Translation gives CASSPIRGDYGYTF.

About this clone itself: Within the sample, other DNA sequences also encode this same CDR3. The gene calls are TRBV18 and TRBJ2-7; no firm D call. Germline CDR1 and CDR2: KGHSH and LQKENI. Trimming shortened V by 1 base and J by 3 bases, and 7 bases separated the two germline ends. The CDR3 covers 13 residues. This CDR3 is CASSPLNSYEQYF. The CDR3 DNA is TGTGCCAGCTCACCACTAAACAGCTACGAGCAGTACTTC.

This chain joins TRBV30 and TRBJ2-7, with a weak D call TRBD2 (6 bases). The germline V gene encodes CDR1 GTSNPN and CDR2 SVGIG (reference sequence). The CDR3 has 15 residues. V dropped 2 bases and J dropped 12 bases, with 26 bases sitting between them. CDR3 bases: TGTGCCTGGAGTCCCTCCCGGACCGGGAGCCGTAAGACGTACTTC. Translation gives CAWSPSRTGSRKTYF.

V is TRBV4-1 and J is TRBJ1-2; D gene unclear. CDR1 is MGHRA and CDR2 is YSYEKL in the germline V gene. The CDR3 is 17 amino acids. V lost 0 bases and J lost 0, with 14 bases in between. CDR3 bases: TGCGCCAGCAGCCAAGAGCCTATCCAAGAAGCTAACTATGGCTACACCTTC. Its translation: CASSQEPIQEANYGYTF.

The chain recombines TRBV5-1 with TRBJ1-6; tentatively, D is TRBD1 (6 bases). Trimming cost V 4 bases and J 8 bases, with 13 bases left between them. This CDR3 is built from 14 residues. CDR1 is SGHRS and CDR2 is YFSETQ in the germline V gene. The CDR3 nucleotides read TGCGCCAGCAGCACAACAGGGAGTGATTCACCCCTCCACTTT. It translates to CASSTTGSDSPLHF.

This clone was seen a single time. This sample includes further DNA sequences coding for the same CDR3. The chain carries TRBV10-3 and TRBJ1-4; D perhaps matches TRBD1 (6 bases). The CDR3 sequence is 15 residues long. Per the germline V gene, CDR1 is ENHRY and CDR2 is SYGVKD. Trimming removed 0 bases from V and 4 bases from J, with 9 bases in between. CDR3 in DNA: TGTGCCATCAGTGAGTCAGGGGGGCTTAATGAAAAACTGTTTTTT. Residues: CAISESGGLNEKLFF.

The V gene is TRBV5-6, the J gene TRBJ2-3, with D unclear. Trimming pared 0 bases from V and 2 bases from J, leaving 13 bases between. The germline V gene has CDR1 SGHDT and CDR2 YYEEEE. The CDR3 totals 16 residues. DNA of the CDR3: TGTGCCAGCAGCTTGGCCTTACTTGCGATCACAGATACGCAGTATTTT. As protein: CASSLALLAITDTQYF.

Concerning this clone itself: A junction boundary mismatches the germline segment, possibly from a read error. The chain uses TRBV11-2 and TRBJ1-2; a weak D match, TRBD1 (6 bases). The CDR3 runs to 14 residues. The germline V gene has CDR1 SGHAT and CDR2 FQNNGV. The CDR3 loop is CASSLAQGRFGYAF. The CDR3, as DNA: TGTGCCAGCAGCTTAGCGCAGGGGCGCTTTGGCTACGCCTTC.

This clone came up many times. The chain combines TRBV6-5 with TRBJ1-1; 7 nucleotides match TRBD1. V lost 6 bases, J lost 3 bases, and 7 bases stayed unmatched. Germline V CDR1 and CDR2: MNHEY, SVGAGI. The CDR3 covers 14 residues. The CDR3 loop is CASRRGQLDTEAFF. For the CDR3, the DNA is TGTGCCAGCAGAAGGGGGCAGTTAGACACTGAAGCTTTCTTT.

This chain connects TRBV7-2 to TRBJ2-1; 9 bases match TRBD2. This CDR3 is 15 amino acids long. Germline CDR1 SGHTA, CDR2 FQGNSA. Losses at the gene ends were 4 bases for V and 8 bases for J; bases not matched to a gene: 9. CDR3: CASSSSLAGGYEQFF. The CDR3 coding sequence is TGTGCCAGCAGCTCCTCACTAGCGGGCGGGTATGAGCAGTTCTTC.

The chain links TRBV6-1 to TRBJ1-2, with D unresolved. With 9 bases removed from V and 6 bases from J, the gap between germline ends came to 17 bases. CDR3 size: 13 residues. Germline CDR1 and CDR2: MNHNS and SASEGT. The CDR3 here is CASSPYPKNGYTF. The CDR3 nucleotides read TGTGCCAGTTCTCCGTACCCCAAGAATGGCTACACCTTC.

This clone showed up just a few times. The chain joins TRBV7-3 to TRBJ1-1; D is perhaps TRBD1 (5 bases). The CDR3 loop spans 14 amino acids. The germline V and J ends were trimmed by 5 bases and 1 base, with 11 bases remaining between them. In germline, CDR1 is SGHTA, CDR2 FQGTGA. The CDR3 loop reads CASSPAGGNTEAFF. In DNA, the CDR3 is TGTGCCAGCAGCCCAGCGGGGGGGAACACTGAAGCTTTCTTT.

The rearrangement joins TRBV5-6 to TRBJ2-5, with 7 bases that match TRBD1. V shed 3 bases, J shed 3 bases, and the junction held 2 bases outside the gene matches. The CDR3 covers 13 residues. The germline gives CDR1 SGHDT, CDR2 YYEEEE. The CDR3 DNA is TGTGCCAGCAGCTGGACAGGAAAAGAGACCCAGTACTTC. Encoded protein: CASSWTGKETQYF.

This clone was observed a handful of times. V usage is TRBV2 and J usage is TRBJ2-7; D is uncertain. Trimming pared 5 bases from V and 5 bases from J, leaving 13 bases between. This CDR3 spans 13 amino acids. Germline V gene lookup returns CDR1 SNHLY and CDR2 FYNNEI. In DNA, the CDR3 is TGTGCCAGCAGTATGTCTCTCCCCGACGAGCAGTACTTC. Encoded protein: CASSMSLPDEQYF.

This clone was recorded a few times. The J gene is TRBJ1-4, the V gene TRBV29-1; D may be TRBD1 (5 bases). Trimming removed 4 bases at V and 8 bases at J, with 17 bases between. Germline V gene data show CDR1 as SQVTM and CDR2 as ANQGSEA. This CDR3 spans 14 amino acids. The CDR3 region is CSVALGMGVEKLFF. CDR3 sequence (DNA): TGCAGCGTTGCTCTCGGGATGGGGGTGGAAAAACTGTTTTTT.

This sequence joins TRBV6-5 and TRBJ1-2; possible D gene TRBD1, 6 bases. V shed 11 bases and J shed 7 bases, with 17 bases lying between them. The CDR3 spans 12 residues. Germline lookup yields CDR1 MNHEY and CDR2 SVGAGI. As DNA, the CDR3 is TGTGCCGCCCGGGACACGTGGAGTGGCTACACCTTC. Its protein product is CAARDTWSGYTF.

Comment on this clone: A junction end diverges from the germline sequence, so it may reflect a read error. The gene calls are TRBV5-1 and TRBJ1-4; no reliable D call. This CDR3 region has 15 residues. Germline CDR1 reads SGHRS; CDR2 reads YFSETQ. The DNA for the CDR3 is TGTGCCAGCAGCTTCGGGCTACACTTGGATGAAAAACTGTTTTTT. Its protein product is CASSFGLHLDEKLFF.

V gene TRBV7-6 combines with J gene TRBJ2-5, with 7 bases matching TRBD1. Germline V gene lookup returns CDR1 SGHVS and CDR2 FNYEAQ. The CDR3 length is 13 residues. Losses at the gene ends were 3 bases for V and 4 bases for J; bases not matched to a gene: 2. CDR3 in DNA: TGTGCCAGCAGCTTCTACAGGGGAGAGACCCAGTACTTC. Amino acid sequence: CASSFYRGETQYF.

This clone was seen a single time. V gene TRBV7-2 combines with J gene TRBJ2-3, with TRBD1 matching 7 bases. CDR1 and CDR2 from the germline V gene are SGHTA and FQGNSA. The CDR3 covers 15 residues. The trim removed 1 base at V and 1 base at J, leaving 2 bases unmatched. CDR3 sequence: CASSLEGAGTDTQYF. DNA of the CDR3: TGTGCCAGCAGCTTAGAGGGGGCTGGCACAGATACGCAGTATTTT.

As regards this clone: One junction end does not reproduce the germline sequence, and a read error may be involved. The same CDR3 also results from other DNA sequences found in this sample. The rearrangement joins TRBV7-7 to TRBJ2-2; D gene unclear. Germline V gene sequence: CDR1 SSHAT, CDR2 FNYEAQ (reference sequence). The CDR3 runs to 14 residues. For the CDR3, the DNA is TGTGCTAGCAGCTTAGGTCGAAGCACCGGGGAGCTGTTTTTT. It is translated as CASSLGRSTGELFF. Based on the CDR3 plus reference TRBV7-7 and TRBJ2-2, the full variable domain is GAGVSQSPRYKVTKRGQDVTLRCDPISSHATLYWYQQALGQGPEFLTYFNYEAQPDKSGLPSDRFSAERPEGSISTLTIQRTEQRDSAMYRCASSLGRSTGELFFGEGSRLTVL.